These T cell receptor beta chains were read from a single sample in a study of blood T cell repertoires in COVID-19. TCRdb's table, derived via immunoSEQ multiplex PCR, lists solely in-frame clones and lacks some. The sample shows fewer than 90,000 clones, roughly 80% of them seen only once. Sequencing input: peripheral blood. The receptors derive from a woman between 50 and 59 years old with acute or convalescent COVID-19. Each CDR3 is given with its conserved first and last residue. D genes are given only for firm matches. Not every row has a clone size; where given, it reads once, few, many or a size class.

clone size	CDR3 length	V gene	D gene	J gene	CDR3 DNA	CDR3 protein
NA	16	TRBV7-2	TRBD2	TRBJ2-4	TGTGCCAGCAGCTTCCGGACTAGCGGGGTCGGAAACATTCAGTACTTC	CASSFRTSGVGNIQYF
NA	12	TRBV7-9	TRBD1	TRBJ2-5	TGTGCCAGCAACAGGGGGGAGGAGACCCAGTACTTC	CASNRGEETQYF
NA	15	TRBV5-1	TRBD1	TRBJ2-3	TGCGCCAGCAGCGGTAACAGGGGTCCTCCAGATACGCAGTATTTT	CASSGNRGPPDTQYF
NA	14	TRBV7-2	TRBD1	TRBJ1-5	TGTGCCAGCAGCACCCGACAGGGGGATCAGCCCCAGCATTTT	CASSTRQGDQPQHF
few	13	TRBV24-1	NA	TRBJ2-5	TGTGCCACCAGTGGAGACAGCCAAGAGACCCAGTACTTC	CATSGDSQETQYF
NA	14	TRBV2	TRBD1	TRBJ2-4	TGTGCCAGCAGTGAAAGGACAGGGGAAAACATTCAGTACTTC	CASSERTGENIQYF
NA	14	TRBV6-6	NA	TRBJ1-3	TGTGCCAGCAGCGTTAGGGAGGCTGGAAACACCATATATTTT	CASSVREAGNTIYF
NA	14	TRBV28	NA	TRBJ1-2	TGTGCCAGCAGTTTCCATCTTACGGACTATGGCTACACCTTC	CASSFHLTDYGYTF
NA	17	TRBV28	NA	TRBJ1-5	TGTGCCAGCACCCCGTTGGGGGGAAGCCGGGGCAATCAGCCCCAGCATTTT	CASTPLGGSRGNQPQHF
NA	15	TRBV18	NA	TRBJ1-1	TGTGCCAGCTCACCAAATGCCAGATTGAACACTGAAGCTTTCTTT	CASSPNARLNTEAFF
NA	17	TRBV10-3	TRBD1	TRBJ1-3	TGTGCCATCAGTGAGACGATGGACAGGGGGCGCGGAAACACCATATATTTT	CAISETMDRGRGNTIYF
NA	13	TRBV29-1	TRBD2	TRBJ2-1	TGCAGCCTTCGGGGACTAGCGGGGAATGAGCAGTTCTTC	CSLRGLAGNEQFF
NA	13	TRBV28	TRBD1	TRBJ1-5	TGTGCCAGCAGCAAGACAGGGAATCAGCCCCAGCATTTT	CASSKTGNQPQHF
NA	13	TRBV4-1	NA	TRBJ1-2	TGCGCCAGCAGCCAAGTTCCGCTATATGGCTACACCTTC	CASSQVPLYGYTF
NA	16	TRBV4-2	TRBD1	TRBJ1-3	TGTGCCAGCAGCCAAGATGAGGGGGCGGAGGGAAACACCATATATTTT	CASSQDEGAEGNTIYF
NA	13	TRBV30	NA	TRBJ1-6	TGTGCCTGCGACAGCTCCTATAATTCACCCCTCCACTTT	CACDSSYNSPLHF
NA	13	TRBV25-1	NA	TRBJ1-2	TGTGCCAGCAGGGGCGGGTGGCAGGAAGGCTACACCTTC	CASRGGWQEGYTF
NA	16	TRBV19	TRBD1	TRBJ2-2	TGTGCCAGTAGTATAGGGGCAGGGGGTTTCACCGGGGAGCTGTTTTTT	CASSIGAGGFTGELFF
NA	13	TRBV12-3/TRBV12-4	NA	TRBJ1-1	TGTGCCAGCAGTGGGCCCTTGAACACTGAAGCTTTCTTT	CASSGPLNTEAFF
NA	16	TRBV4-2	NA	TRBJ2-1	TGTGCCAGCAGCCAAGATCAGGCGGGGGCATACAATGAGCAGTTCTTC	CASSQDQAGAYNEQFF
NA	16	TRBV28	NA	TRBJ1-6	TGTGCCAGCAGCCTCGGGGGAGGGCCGGGAGATTCACCCCTCCACTTT	CASSLGGGPGDSPLHF
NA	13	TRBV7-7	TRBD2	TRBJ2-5	TGTGCCAGCAGCCCGGGGGGCCAAGAGACCCAGTACTTC	CASSPGGQETQYF
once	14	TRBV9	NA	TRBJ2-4	TGTGCCAGCAGCGGGACTCCCTCCGAAAACATTCAGTACTTC	CASSGTPSENIQYF
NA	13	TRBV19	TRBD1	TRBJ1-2	TGTGCCAGTAGGACAGGGACCCACGAGGGCTACACCTTC	CASRTGTHEGYTF
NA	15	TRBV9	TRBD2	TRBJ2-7	TGTGCCAGCACGGAAGGTCTAGCGGGGGCCTACGAGCAGTACTTC	CASTEGLAGAYEQYF
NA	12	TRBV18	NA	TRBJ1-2	TGTGCCAGCTCCGACAATAACTATGGCTACACCTTC	CASSDNNYGYTF
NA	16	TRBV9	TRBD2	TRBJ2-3	TGTGCCAGCAGCGTAGGGACTAGCGGGGGTACAGATACGCAGTATTTT	CASSVGTSGGTDTQYF
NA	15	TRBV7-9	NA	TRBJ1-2	TGTGCCAGCAGCTTACTTCCGCGGGGAGTCTATGGCTACACCTTC	CASSLLPRGVYGYTF
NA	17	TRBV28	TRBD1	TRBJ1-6	TGTGCCAGCAGTGAGGGGGCCCTAGGGGGTTCTCTCCGGGGGACCCACTTT	CASSEGALGGSLRGTHF
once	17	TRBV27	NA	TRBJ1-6	TGTGCCAGCAGTTTAGACCCGACAGGAGTCCAGGGTTCACCCCTCCACTTT	CASSLDPTGVQGSPLHF
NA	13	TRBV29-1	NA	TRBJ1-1	TGCAGCGTTAGGGGGACGGGGATCACTGAAGCTTTCTTT	CSVRGTGITEAFF
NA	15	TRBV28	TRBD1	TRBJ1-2	TGTGCCAGCAGTTTAGGGGACAGGGGGATCTATGGCTACACCTTC	CASSLGDRGIYGYTF